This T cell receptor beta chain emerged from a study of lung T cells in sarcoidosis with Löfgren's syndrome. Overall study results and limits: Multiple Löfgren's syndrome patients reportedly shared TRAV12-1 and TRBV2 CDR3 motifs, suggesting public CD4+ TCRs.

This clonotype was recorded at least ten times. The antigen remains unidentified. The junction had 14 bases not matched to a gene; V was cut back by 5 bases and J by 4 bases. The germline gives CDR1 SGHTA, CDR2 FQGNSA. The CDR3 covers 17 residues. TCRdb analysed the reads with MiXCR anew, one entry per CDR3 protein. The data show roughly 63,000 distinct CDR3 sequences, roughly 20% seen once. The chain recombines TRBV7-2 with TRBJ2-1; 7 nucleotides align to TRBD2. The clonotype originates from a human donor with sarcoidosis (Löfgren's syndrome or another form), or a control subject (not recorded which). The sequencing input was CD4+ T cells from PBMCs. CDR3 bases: TGTGCCAGCAGCCTCCGGGGTGGACCTAGCGGTTACAATGAGCAGTTCTTC. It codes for CASSLRGGPSGYNEQFF. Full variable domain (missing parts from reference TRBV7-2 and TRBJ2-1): GAGVSQSPSNKVTEKGKDVELRCDPISGHTALYWYRQSLGQGLEFLIYFQGNSAPDKSGLPSDRFSAERTGGSVSTLTIQRTQQEDSAVYLCASSLRGGPSGYNEQFFGPGTRLTVL.